The 12 T cell receptor beta chains below all came from one sample that was sequenced in a study of T-cell reconstitution after alpha-beta-depleted transplantation in children. Using unique molecular identifiers, the investigators prepared the TCRbeta library. In TCRdb, the PCR reads were re-called with MiXCR into one record per CDR3 protein. The sample records about a million distinct CDR3 sequences, about 29% being singletons. The starting material was PBMCs, mostly from graft donor cells, obtained 360 days after TCRalphabeta/CD19-depleted stem cell transplant. These receptors all come from a boy less than two years old who had a stem cell transplant for SCID, so the T cells may come from the graft donor.

The sample holds many counts of this clonotype. The chain joins TRBV4-3 to TRBJ2-6; 7 bases line up with TRBD1. This CDR3 has 16 residues. Germline CDR1 LGHNA, CDR2 YSLEER. Trimming cost V 4 bases and J 2 bases; bases outside gene matches: 5. CDR3 nucleotide sequence: TGCGCCAGCAGCCGGGACAGCTTTCCTGGGGCCAACGTCCTGACTTTC. Encoded protein: CASSRDSFPGANVLTF.

The chain couples TRBV10-3 to TRBJ2-7; D is undetermined. The V gene's germline CDR1 is ENHRY and CDR2 SYGVKD. This CDR3 spans 14 amino acids. V lost 0 bases and J lost 4, with 10 bases in between. The CDR3 nucleotides are TGTGCCATCAGTGAGTCTGCGGCGTTGTACGAGCAGTACTTC. This gives the protein CAISESAALYEQYF.

This clonotype appeared a few times. V usage is TRBV15 and J usage is TRBJ2-5, with TRBD2 as a possible D gene (6 bases). This CDR3 is 15 amino acids long. Trimming left V 1 base short and J 3 bases short, with 12 bases between. Germline V lookup: CDR1 LNHNV, CDR2 YYDKDF (reference sequence). The CDR3 bases are TGTGCCACCAGCAGAGGTGCGGGGCGGGAAGAGACCCAGTACTTC. Protein: CATSRGAGREETQYF.

The sample holds a few counts of this clonotype. This chain joins TRBV6-1 and TRBJ2-7; D assignment may be TRBD1 or TRBD2 (7 bases each). Trimming removed 6 bases at V and 2 bases at J, with 17 bases between. The germline gives CDR1 MNHNS, CDR2 SASEGT. The length of the CDR3 is 15 residues. The CDR3 sequence is CASSAGAGGTYEQYF. CDR3 sequence (DNA): TGTGCCAGCAGCGCGGGGGCAGGGGGGACCTACGAGCAGTACTTC.

V gene TRBV7-9 combines with J gene TRBJ2-7; the D is unclear. Trimming removed 2 bases at V and 2 bases at J, with 10 bases between. Germline CDR1 and CDR2: SEHNR and FQNEAQ (reference sequence). The CDR3 totals 14 residues. This chain's CDR3 is CASSLIGSTYEQYF. The DNA for the CDR3 is TGTGCCAGCAGCTTAATCGGCAGCACCTACGAGCAGTACTTC. Complete variable domain (other parts from reference TRBV7-9 and TRBJ2-7): DTGVSQNPRHKITKRGQNVTFRCDPISEHNRLYWYRQTLGQGPEFLTYFQNEAQLEKSRLLSDRFSAERPKGSFSTLEIQRTEQGDSAMYLCASSLIGSTYEQYFGPGTRLTVT.

There are a few counts of this clonotype. The V and J genes are TRBV28 and TRBJ2-4, with 10 bases identical to TRBD2. The CDR3 sequence is 15 residues long. Per germline, CDR1 MDHEN and CDR2 SYDVKM. V lost 5 bases, J lost 6 bases, and 7 bases stayed unmatched. The CDR3 spells CASSPLAGGGNIQYF. DNA of the CDR3: TGTGCCAGCAGTCCGTTAGCGGGAGGCGGAAACATTCAGTACTTC.

The chain recombines TRBV2 with TRBJ2-5; D might be TRBD1 or TRBD2, each matching 6 bases. This CDR3 comprises 14 residues. V lost 4 bases and J 7 bases, leaving 16 bases between the germline ends. Germline values: CDR1 SNHLY, CDR2 FYNNEI. This CDR3 reads CASSVPRGGGTQYF. The CDR3 DNA reads TGTGCCAGCAGTGTCCCCAGGGGAGGAGGGACCCAGTACTTC. The full variable domain, completed using reference TRBV2 and TRBJ2-5, is EPEVTQTPSHQVTQMGQEVILRCVPISNHLYFYWYRQILGQKVEFLVSFYNNEISEKSEIFDDQFSVERPDGSNFTLKIRSTKLEDSAMYFCASSVPRGGGTQYFGPGTRLLVL.

The V call is TRBV11-2, the J call TRBJ2-2; TRBD2 matches 12 bases. V lost 5 bases to trimming and J lost 8 bases; unmatched junction nucleotides: 6. Germline V gene data show CDR1 as SGHAT and CDR2 as FQNNGV. This CDR3 comprises 15 residues. The CDR3 loop reads CASSPASGGAGELFF. CDR3 nucleotide sequence: TGTGCCAGCAGCCCGGCTAGCGGGGGGGCTGGGGAGCTGTTTTTT.

The CDR3 DNA follows: TGCAGTGCTAGATCCGGGACAGGGGGCCTCTACGAGCAGTACTTC. Translated: CSARSGTGGLYEQYF. The rearrangement joins TRBV20-1 to TRBJ2-7; TRBD1 aligns across 12 bases. CDR1 DFQATT and CDR2 SNEGSKA come from the germline V gene (reference sequence). Germline trimming cut 2 bases from V and 3 bases from J; bases unmatched to any gene: 5. This CDR3 contains 15 residues.

The V gene is TRBV6-1, the J gene TRBJ1-1, with D possibly TRBD1 on 6 matching bases. This CDR3 region has 15 residues. V dropped 6 bases and J dropped 5 bases, with 19 bases sitting between them. CDR1 MNHNS and CDR2 SASEGT come from the germline V gene. CDR3 bases: TGTGCCAGCAGGCCTGATTTAGGGGGGCGGACTGAAGCTTTCTTT. Its translation is CASRPDLGGRTEAFF.

The rearrangement uses TRBV12-3 or TRBV12-4 and TRBJ2-1, with 10 bases identical to TRBD1. The CDR3 runs to 15 residues. After removal of 5 bases from V and 5 bases from J, the junction contained 6 bases not matched to a gene. CDR3 sequence (DNA): TGTGCCAGCAGTCCGGGACAGGGGCTCCACAATGAGCAGTTCTTC. Its translation: CASSPGQGLHNEQFF.

V is TRBV5-1 and J is TRBJ2-2; no definite D call. CDR3 length equals 16 residues. The germline V and J ends were trimmed by 3 bases and 3 bases, with 15 bases remaining between them. Germline CDR1 is SGHRS and CDR2 is YFSETQ. CDR3 coding DNA: TGCGCCAGCAGCTCCCTCGGCGAGCGACACACCGGGGAGCTGTTTTTT. Translation gives CASSSLGERHTGELFF.